This passage covers 27 T cell receptor beta chains from one sample sequenced in a study of shared clonotypes between healthy human individuals. The repertoire was sequenced with immunoSEQ multiplex PCR; TCRdb's copy has only in-frame clones and lacks some. The sample has approximately 2,000,000 clones; under 95% are singletons. The specimen sequenced was naive CD4+ T cells from PBMCs. Sample subset: CD45RA+ positively selected. The receptors here all came from a man between 18 and 35 years old in good health. Some clones in this sample may be carry-over from other donors' samples.

This clone was picked up a small number of times. One end of the junction is discordant with germline, which a read error may explain. This rearrangement joins TRBV11-2 to TRBJ2-7; 12 nucleotides match TRBD1. CDR3 length equals 12 residues. Germline CDR1 reads SGHAT; CDR2 reads FQNNGV. The DNA of the CDR3 is TGTGCCAGCAGCTTAGGGGACAGGGGGCATGTCTTC. Its translation is CASSLGDRGHVF.

The chain links TRBV19 to TRBJ2-1; 8 bases are a match to TRBD2. After removal of 6 bases from V and 8 bases from J, the junction contained 18 bases not matched to a gene. CDR1 is LNHDA and CDR2 is SQIVND in the germline V gene (reference sequence). The CDR3 covers 17 residues. CDR3 nucleotides: TGTGCCAGTAGATTGTTAAGACCTAGCGGGCATGGGTATGAGCAGTTCTTC. It encodes CASRLLRPSGHGYEQFF.

The rearrangement links TRBV27 to TRBJ2-2, with D possibly matching TRBD2 (6 bases). The ends were cut back, 2 bases at V and 5 bases at J, with 15 bases in the middle. The CDR3 sequence is 16 residues long. The germline gives CDR1 MNHEY, CDR2 SMNVEV (reference sequence). CDR3 in DNA: TGTGCCAGCAGTTTAGGGGGGACGGCTTTAACCGGGGAGCTGTTTTTT. Its translation is CASSLGGTALTGELFF.

This chain connects TRBV5-4 to TRBJ2-7; tentatively, D is TRBD1 or TRBD2 (5 bases each). Between the trimmed V and J ends, which lost 4 bases and 2 bases, there was a span of 19 bases. The CDR3 sequence is 16 residues long. Per the germline V gene, CDR1 is SGHNT and CDR2 is YYREEE (reference sequence). The CDR3 region has the DNA TGTGCCAGCAGCCCGAGAGGGGTCGGTGGAACCTACGAGCAGTACTTC. Translating gives CASSPRGVGGTYEQYF. The entire variable domain, with the rest obtained from reference TRBV5-4 and TRBJ2-7, is as follows: ETGVTQSPTHLIKTRGQQVTLRCSSQSGHNTVSWYQQALGQGPQFIFQYYREEENGRGNFPPRFSGLQFPNYSSELNVNALELDDSALYLCASSPRGVGGTYEQYFGPGTRLTVT.

The chain couples TRBV9 to TRBJ2-2; maybe TRBD1 (5 bases). There are 13 residues in the CDR3. V lost 4 bases to trimming and J lost 7 bases, with 11 bases between them. CDR1 and CDR2 from the germline V gene are SGDLS and YYNGEE. CDR3 in amino acids: CASSRTGIGELFF. DNA of the CDR3: TGTGCCAGCAGCCGTACAGGTATCGGGGAGCTGTTTTTT.

This chain uses TRBV2 with TRBJ2-3; TRBD1 matches 7 bases. After removal of 4 bases from V and 8 bases from J, the junction contained 3 bases not matched to a gene. CDR3 size: 12 residues. Germline V lookup: CDR1 SNHLY, CDR2 FYNNEI. CDR3 coding DNA: TGTGCCAGCAGTGGGGGACAGAGTACGCAGTATTTT. Its protein product is CASSGGQSTQYF.

With respect to this clone: This CDR3 is also generated by other DNA sequences in the sample. The chain carries TRBV19 and TRBJ2-1, with 7 bases lining up with TRBD2. This CDR3 region has 15 residues. After removal of 8 bases from V and 0 bases from J, the junction contained 7 bases not matched to a gene. The germline V gene has CDR1 LNHDA and CDR2 SQIVND (reference sequence). The CDR3 region has the DNA TGTGCCAGTGGGGCGGGAGTCAGCTCCTACAATGAGCAGTTCTTC. Its translation: CASGAGVSSYNEQFF.

The chain recombines TRBV7-6 with TRBJ1-4; a weak D match, TRBD1 (5 bases). V lost 5 bases to trimming and J lost 12 bases, with 22 bases between them. The CDR3 contains 15 residues. Germline CDR1 is SGHVS and CDR2 is FNYEAQ. CDR3 loop: CASSRTGDNPVELFF. CDR3 sequence (DNA): TGTGCCAGCAGCAGGACGGGGGATAATCCCGTGGAACTGTTTTTT.

The rearrangement uses TRBV19 and TRBJ2-7; the match to TRBD2 covers 9 bases. The CDR3 length is 15 residues. J was trimmed by 7 bases and V by 4 bases; bases with no gene match: 11. Germline V gene sequence: CDR1 LNHDA, CDR2 SQIVND (reference sequence). The CDR3: CASSNLAGTGSEQYF. For the CDR3, the DNA is TGTGCCAGTAGTAATCTAGCGGGGACGGGCTCGGAGCAGTACTTC.

The genes are TRBV28 and TRBJ1-2; possibly TRBD1 for D (6 bases). This CDR3 has 13 residues. V was shortened by 9 bases and J by 6 bases, with 17 bases between the two germline ends. The V gene's germline CDR1 is MDHEN and CDR2 SYDVKM. In nucleotides, the CDR3 is TGTGCCAGTGGGCAGGGGAATCGGGATGGCTACACCTTC. The encoded protein is CASGQGNRDGYTF.

The chain couples TRBV28 to TRBJ1-1; no reliable D call. V was clipped by 4 bases and J by 1 base, with 7 bases between them. This CDR3 contains 13 residues. The germline V gene has CDR1 MDHEN and CDR2 SYDVKM. The CDR3 loop reads CASSSSSNTEAFF. The CDR3 nucleotides read TGTGCCAGCAGTTCGTCGTCGAACACTGAAGCTTTCTTT.

This clone was picked up one time. The identical CDR3 is also encoded by other nucleotide sequences in the sample. This chain links TRBV5-1 with TRBJ2-2, with TRBD1 as a possible D gene (6 bases). This CDR3 spans 15 amino acids. Per germline, CDR1 SGHRS and CDR2 YFSETQ. V gave up 0 bases and J gave up 5 bases, with 11 bases separating them. The CDR3 DNA reads as TGCGCCAGCAGCTTGGCAGGGCAGGGGACCGGGGAGCTGTTTTTT. Its protein is CASSLAGQGTGELFF. Supplemented by reference TRBV5-1 and TRBJ2-2, the full variable domain reads KAGVTQTPRYLIKTRGQQVTLSCSPISGHRSVSWYQQTPGQGLQFLFEYFSETQRNKGNFPGRFSGRQFSNSRSEMNVSTLELGDSALYLCASSLAGQGTGELFFGEGSRLTVL.

V usage is TRBV5-6 and J usage is TRBJ1-2; D gene unclear. The ends were cut back, 0 bases at V and 4 bases at J, with 4 bases in the middle. This CDR3 comprises 12 residues. CDR1 is SGHDT, CDR2 YYEEEE, per germline. The CDR3 DNA sequence: TGTGCCAGCAGCTTGGCAGGCTATGGCTACACCTTC. Encoded protein: CASSLAGYGYTF.

This rearrangement joins TRBV7-9 to TRBJ2-3; 7 bases match TRBD1. CDR1 and CDR2 from the germline V gene are SEHNR and FQNEAQ (reference sequence). This CDR3 contains 15 residues. With 5 bases clipped from V and 6 bases from J, the junction kept 11 bases outside the gene matches. CDR3 nucleotides: TGTGCCAGCAGCCTTGGACAGGTTGTGTCTGATACGCAGTATTTT. Translated: CASSLGQVVSDTQYF.

This clone was observed a handful of times. This sequence joins TRBV30 and TRBJ1-5; 9 bases line up with TRBD1. The CDR3 sequence is 15 residues long. The J segment lost 4 bases and the V segment lost 4 bases, leaving 8 bases of the junction unmatched. Germline V lookup: CDR1 GTSNPN, CDR2 SVGIG (reference sequence). DNA for the CDR3: TGTGCCTGGACCAGCTCGGACAGGGGAAATCAGCCCCAGCATTTT. Amino acid sequence: CAWTSSDRGNQPQHF.

J is TRBJ2-1 and V is TRBV7-6; 7 positions match TRBD2. Germline CDR1 and CDR2: SGHVS and FNYEAQ. This CDR3 comprises 16 residues. The V segment lost 0 bases and the J segment 6 bases; nucleotides outside the gene matches: 8. The CDR3 sequence is CASSLAPPGGGNEQFF. The CDR3 DNA is TGTGCCAGCAGCTTAGCACCTCCGGGAGGTGGCAATGAGCAGTTCTTC.

The chain combines TRBV4-1 with TRBJ2-3; no reliable D call. The germline V and J ends were trimmed by 4 bases and 2 bases, with 13 bases remaining between them. CDR3 length: 15 amino acids. The germline gives CDR1 MGHRA, CDR2 YSYEKL. This CDR3 reads CASSPRSLPTDTQYF. As DNA, the CDR3 is TGCGCCAGCAGCCCCAGGTCACTCCCCACAGATACGCAGTATTTT.

This clone appeared a single time. J is TRBJ2-3 and V is TRBV30; D ambiguous. This CDR3 comprises 10 residues. V lost 3 bases and J 6 bases, leaving 4 bases between the germline ends. The germline V gene encodes CDR1 GTSNPN and CDR2 SVGIG (reference sequence). In DNA form, the CDR3 reads TGTGCCTGGAGGAGTGATACGCAGTATTTT. Translated: CAWRSDTQYF.

The genes are TRBV6-5 and TRBJ2-7, with D possibly called TRBD1 or TRBD2 (5 bases each). Germline V gene lookup returns CDR1 MNHEY and CDR2 SVGAGI. The germline V and J ends were trimmed by 6 bases and 1 base, with 13 bases remaining between them. This CDR3 is built from 14 residues. The CDR3 region has the DNA TGTGCCAGCAGGGGGGTGTGGAGGTCCTACGAGCAGTACTTC. Its protein is CASRGVWRSYEQYF.

The chain is built from TRBV28 and TRBJ1-4; unclear D gene. V was cut by 5 bases and J by 8 bases, with 12 bases left in between. Germline CDR1 and CDR2: MDHEN and SYDVKM. CDR3 size: 13 residues. In DNA, the CDR3 is TGTGCCAGCAGTGTCCGCCGTGGGGAAAAACTGTTTTTT. Translated: CASSVRRGEKLFF.

The gene calls are TRBV10-1 and TRBJ2-7, with TRBD2 as a possible D gene (5 bases). Germline CDR1 is WNHNN and CDR2 is SYGVQD (reference sequence). The CDR3 has 15 residues. V was trimmed by 8 bases and J by 5 bases, leaving 22 bases between them. The CDR3 sequence is CASASIAQVAHEQYF. As DNA, the CDR3 is TGCGCCAGCGCTTCCATAGCGCAAGTCGCCCACGAGCAGTACTTC.

The chain carries TRBV5-8 and TRBJ2-7; 8 bases agree with TRBD1. Germline values: CDR1 SGHTS, CDR2 YDEGEE. V trimming: 4 bases; J trimming: 4 bases; junction bases outside the gene matches: 4. The CDR3 is 13 residues long. CDR3 sequence reads: CASSPGGGYEQYF. The CDR3 bases are TGTGCCAGCAGCCCAGGGGGCGGGTACGAGCAGTACTTC.

Comments on this clone: The same CDR3 can be traced to other DNA sequences in this sample. The chain links TRBV18 to TRBJ1-1; 8 nucleotides line up with TRBD1. The germline CDR1 and CDR2 sequences are KGHSH and LQKENI. The CDR3 is 13 residues long. V dropped 3 bases and J dropped 5; count of bases not matched to a gene: 2. DNA of the CDR3: TGTGCCAGCTCACCCACAGGGGGGACTGAAGCTTTCTTT. Translating it yields CASSPTGGTEAFF.

The chain uses TRBV28 and TRBJ2-1; TRBD1 is a possible D gene (5 bases). Germline-derived CDR1 and CDR2 are MDHEN and SYDVKM. The length of the CDR3 is 13 residues. V was trimmed by 11 bases and J by 4 bases, leaving 15 bases between them. CDR3 loop: CAGTSAGYNEQFF. The CDR3 region has the DNA TGTGCCGGAACCTCCGCAGGGTACAATGAGCAGTTCTTC.

The rearrangement joins TRBV5-6 to TRBJ1-4; no clear D. The CDR3 is made up of 14 amino acids. Germline V CDR1 and CDR2: SGHDT, YYEEEE. Between the trimmed V and J ends, which lost 2 bases and 0 bases, there was a span of 5 bases. The CDR3: CASSLKSTNEKLFF. As DNA, the CDR3 is TGTGCCAGCAGCTTAAAATCAACTAATGAAAAACTGTTTTTT.

The chain's CDR3 is CACVPARETQYF. For the CDR3, the DNA is TGTGCCTGCGTCCCAGCCAGGGAGACCCAGTACTTC. This chain links TRBV30 with TRBJ2-5; D remains ambiguous. Germline values: CDR1 GTSNPN, CDR2 SVGIG (reference sequence). The CDR3 totals 12 residues. V lost 6 bases to trimming and J lost 5 bases, with 13 bases between them.

The chain is built from TRBV4-3 and TRBJ2-7, with 9 bases that match TRBD2. The CDR3 consists of 15 residues. V gave up 0 bases and J gave up 3 bases; unmatched junction bases: 3. The germline CDR1 and CDR2 sequences are LGHNA and YSLEER. This CDR3 is CASSQESGRFYEQYF. CDR3 coding DNA: TGCGCCAGCAGCCAAGAAAGCGGGAGGTTCTACGAGCAGTACTTC.